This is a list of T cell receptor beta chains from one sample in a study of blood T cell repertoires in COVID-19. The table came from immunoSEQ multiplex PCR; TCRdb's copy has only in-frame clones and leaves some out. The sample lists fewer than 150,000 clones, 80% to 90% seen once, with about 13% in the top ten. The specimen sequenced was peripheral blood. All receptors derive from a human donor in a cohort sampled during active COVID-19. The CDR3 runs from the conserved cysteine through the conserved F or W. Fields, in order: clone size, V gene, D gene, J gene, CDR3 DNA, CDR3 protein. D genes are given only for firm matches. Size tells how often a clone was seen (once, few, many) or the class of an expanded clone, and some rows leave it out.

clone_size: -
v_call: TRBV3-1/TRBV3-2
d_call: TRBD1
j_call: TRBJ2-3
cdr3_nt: TGTGCCAGCAGCCAAGATCCCCGACAGGGAAGGGTGGATACGCAGTATTTT
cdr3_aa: CASSQDPRQGRVDTQYF

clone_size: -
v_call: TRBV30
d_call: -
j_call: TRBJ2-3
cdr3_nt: TGTGCCTGGGGTCTTACAGGCTTCCAAGATACGCAGTATTTT
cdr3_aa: CAWGLTGFQDTQYF

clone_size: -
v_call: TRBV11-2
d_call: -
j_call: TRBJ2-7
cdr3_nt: TGTGCCAGCGGCAAGTCGAGGAGCTCCTACGAGCAGTACTTC
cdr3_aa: CASGKSRSSYEQYF

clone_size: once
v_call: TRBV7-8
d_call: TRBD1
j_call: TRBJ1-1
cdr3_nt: TGTGCCAGCAGCTTATTTGGACAGGGATCGTGGAACACTGAAGCTTTCTTT
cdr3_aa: CASSLFGQGSWNTEAFF

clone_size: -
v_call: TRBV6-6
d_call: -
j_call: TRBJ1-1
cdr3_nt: TGTGCCAGTTCAGCAGGCGAAGCTTTCTTT
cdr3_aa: CASSAGEAFF

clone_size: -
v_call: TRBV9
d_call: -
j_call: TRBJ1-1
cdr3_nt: TGTGCCAGCAGCCCACGGGGGGCGGGGAACACTGAAGCTTTCTTT
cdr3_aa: CASSPRGAGNTEAFF

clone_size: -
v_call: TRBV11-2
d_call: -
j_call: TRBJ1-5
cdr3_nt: TGTGCCAGCAGCCGCGGACGGGATGGCAATCAGCCCCAGCATTTT
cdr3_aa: CASSRGRDGNQPQHF

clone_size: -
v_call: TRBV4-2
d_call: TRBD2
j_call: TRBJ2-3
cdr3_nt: TGTGCCAGCAGCCAAGATTACAGCGGGGGGAGCACAGATACGCAGTATTTT
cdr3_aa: CASSQDYSGGSTDTQYF

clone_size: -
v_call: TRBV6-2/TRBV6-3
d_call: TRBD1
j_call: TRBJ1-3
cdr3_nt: TGTGCCAGCAGCTCCCTAGACAGGGGACCTAGTGGAAACACCATATATTTT
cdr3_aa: CASSSLDRGPSGNTIYF

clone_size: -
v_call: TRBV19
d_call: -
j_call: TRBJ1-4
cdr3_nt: TGTGCCAGTGAAGACAGAAGGAGTGAAAAACTGTTTTTT
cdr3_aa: CASEDRRSEKLFF

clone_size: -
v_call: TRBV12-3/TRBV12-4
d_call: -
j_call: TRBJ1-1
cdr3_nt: TGTGCCACCATGGACAGACCGAACACTGAAGCTTTCTTT
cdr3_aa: CATMDRPNTEAFF

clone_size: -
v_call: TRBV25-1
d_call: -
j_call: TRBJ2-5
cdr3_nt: TGTGCCAGCAGTGGGGGTGGACACGCTAGTCAAGAGACCCAGTACTTC
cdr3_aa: CASSGGGHASQETQYF

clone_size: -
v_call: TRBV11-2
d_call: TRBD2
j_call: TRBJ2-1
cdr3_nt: TGTGCCAGCAGCTCCCTCCAGACTAGCGGGGGCCCCTACAATGAGCAGTTCTTC
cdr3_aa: CASSSLQTSGGPYNEQFF

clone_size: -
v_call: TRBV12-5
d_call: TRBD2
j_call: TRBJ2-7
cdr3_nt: TGTGCTAGTGGTTTCCCCATAACTAGCGGGGACTCCTACGAGCAGTACTTC
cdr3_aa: CASGFPITSGDSYEQYF

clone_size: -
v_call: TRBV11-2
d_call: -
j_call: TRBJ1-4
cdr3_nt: TGTGCCAGCAGCATAAGACTCGGTAATGAAAAACTGTTTTTT
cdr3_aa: CASSIRLGNEKLFF

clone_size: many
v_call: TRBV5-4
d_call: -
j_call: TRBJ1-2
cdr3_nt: TGTGCCAGCAGCTCGAGCGGGGGTTACCATTATGGCTACACCTTC
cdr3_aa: CASSSSGGYHYGYTF

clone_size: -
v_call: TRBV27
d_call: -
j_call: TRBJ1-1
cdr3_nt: TGTGCCAGCCGGCCTCAACAGGGATTCACTGAAGCTTTCTTT
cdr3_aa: CASRPQQGFTEAFF

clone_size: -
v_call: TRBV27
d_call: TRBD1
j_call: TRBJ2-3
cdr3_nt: TGTGCCAGCCGACAGGGGTCCGTATTGTCGGCAGATACGCAGTATTTT
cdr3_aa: CASRQGSVLSADTQYF

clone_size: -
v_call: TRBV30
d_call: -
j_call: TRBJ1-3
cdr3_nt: TGTGCACATACAGTTTCTGGAAACACCATATATTTT
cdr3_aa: CAHTVSGNTIYF

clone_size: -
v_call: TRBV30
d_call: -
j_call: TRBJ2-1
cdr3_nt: TGTGCCTGGATGGTGGCGGCGGGAACACCCTCCTACAATGAGCAGTTCTTC
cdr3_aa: CAWMVAAGTPSYNEQFF

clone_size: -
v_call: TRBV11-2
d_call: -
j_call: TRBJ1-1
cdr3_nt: TGTGCCAGCAGCTTATCACAGGGCCGAAGAGCTTTCTTT
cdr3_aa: CASSLSQGRRAFF

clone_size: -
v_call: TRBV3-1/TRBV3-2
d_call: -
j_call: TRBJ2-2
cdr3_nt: TGTGCCAGCAGCGCCCCAACAGGGAGGGGAAGCACCGGGGAGCTGTTTTTT
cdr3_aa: CASSAPTGRGSTGELFF

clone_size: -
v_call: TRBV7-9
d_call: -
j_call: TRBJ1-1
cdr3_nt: TGTGCCAGCAGCTCCCCCTGGAGCACTGAAGCTTTCTTT
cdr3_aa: CASSSPWSTEAFF

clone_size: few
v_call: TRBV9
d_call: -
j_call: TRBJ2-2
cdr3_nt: TGTGCCAGCAGCGACCCCCTAGAGGCCGGGGAGCTGTTTTTT
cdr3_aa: CASSDPLEAGELFF

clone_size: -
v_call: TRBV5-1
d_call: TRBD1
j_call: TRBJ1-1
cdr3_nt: TGCGCCAGCAGCCCGCTCGGGACAGAGACTGAAGCTTTCTTT
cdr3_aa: CASSPLGTETEAFF

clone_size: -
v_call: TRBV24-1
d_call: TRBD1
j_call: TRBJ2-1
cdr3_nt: TGTGCCACCAGTGATGCAACCGGGACAGGGGGTTACAATGAGCAGTTCTTC
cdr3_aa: CATSDATGTGGYNEQFF

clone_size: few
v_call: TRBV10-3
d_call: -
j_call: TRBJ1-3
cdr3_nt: TGTGCCATCAGTGACAGGGGCTCGGACACCATATATTTT
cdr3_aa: CAISDRGSDTIYF

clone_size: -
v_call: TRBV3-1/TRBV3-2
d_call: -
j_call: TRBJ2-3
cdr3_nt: TGTGCCAGCAGCCCGGATAACTACTTGAACACAGATACGCAGTATTTT
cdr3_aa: CASSPDNYLNTDTQYF

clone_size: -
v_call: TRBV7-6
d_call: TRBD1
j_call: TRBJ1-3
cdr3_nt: TGTGCCAGCAGCTTAACAGACCTCAGGGGGTCTGGAAACACCATATATTTT
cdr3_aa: CASSLTDLRGSGNTIYF

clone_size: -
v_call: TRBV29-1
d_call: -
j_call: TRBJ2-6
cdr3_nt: TGCAGCGTTGAAGAACAGACCCCTGGGGCCAACGTCCTGACTTTC
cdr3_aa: CSVEEQTPGANVLTF

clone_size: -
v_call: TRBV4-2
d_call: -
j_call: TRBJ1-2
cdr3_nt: TGTGCCAGCAGCCCCCGGGGTCCGGCGGCCTATGGCTACACCTTC
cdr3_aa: CASSPRGPAAYGYTF

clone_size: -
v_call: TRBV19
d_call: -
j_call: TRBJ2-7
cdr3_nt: TGTGCCAGTAGTATAGATCGCGGTCGAACACGCGAGCAGTACTTC
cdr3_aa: CASSIDRGRTREQYF

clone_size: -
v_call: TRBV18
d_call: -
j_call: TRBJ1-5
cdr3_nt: TGTGCCAGCTCACCCACCTTCTTGGAGGGCAATCAGCCCCAGCATTTT
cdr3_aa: CASSPTFLEGNQPQHF

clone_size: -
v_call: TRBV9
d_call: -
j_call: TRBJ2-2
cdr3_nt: TGTGCCAGCAGCGTAGGTTCTGGGACTTCCACCGGGGAGCTGTTTTTT
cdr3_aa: CASSVGSGTSTGELFF

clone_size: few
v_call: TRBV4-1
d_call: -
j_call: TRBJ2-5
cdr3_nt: TGCGCCAGCAGCCAAGAATCCGGGATCGAGACCCAGTACTTC
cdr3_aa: CASSQESGIETQYF

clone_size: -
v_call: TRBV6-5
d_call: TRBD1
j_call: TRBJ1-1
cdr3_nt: TGTGCCAGCAGACCTATCTACAGGGGAGAAGCTTTCTTT
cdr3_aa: CASRPIYRGEAFF

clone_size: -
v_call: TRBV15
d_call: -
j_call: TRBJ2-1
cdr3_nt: TGTGCCACCAGCAACTCGTTTATTGATGAGCAGTTCTTC
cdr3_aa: CATSNSFIDEQFF

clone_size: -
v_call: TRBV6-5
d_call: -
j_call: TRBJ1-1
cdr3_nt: TGTGCCAGCAGTTACTCTTTAAACACTGAAGCTTTCTTT
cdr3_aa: CASSYSLNTEAFF

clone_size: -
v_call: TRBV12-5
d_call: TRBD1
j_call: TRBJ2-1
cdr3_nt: TGTGCTAGTGGTTTGGGTGACAGGGGACGGGGCAATGAGCAGTTCTTC
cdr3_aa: CASGLGDRGRGNEQFF

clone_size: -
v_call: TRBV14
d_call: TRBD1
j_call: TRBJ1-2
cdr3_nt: TGTGCCAGCAGCCCCAAACCTGGACAGGGGGCTTATCATGGCTACACCTTC
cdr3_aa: CASSPKPGQGAYHGYTF

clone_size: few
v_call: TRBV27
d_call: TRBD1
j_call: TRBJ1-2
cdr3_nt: TGTGCCAGCAGTCGAAACGGACAGGGCAATAATGGCTACACCTTC
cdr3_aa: CASSRNGQGNNGYTF

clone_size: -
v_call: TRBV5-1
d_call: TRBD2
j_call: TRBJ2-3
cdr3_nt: TGCGCCAGCAGCTTGGTAGCGGGGGGGCCCCTCACAGATACGCAGTATTTT
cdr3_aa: CASSLVAGGPLTDTQYF

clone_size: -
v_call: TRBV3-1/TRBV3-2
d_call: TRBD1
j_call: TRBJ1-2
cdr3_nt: TGTGCCAGCAGCCAAGAGGGGGAGACAGGGGGTGGCTACACCTTC
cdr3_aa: CASSQEGETGGGYTF

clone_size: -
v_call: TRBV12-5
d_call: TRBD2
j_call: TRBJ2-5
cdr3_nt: TGTGCTAGTGGTCTCGGGAGGGCCCAAGAGACCCAGTACTTC
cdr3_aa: CASGLGRAQETQYF

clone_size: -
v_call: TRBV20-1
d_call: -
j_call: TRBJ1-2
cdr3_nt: TGCAGTGCTAGTCGGGGGGCGGGCTATGGCTACACCTTC
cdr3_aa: CSASRGAGYGYTF

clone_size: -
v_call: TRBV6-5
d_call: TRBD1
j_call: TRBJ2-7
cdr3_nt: TGTGCCAGCAGCCGGGACAGGGAAACGGACGAGCAGTACTTC
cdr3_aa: CASSRDRETDEQYF

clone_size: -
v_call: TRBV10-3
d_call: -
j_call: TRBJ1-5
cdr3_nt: TGTGCCATCAGTGAGCCCGGGAACGAAGGACCCCAGCATTTT
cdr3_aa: CAISEPGNEGPQHF

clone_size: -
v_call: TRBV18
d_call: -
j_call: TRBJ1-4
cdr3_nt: TGTGCCAGCTCACCGCGGGTCGGGTTTGAAAAACTGTTTTTT
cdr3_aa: CASSPRVGFEKLFF

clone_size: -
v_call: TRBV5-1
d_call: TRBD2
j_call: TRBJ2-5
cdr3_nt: TGCGCCAGCAGCTTGGGGACTAGCAACGGAGAGACCCAGTACTTC
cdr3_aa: CASSLGTSNGETQYF

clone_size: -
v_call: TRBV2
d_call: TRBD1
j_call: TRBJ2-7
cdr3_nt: TGTGCCAGCAGGCCGCGCCTATCTTTAAGGGACAGCGAATCGAGGTTCTACGAGCAGTACTTC
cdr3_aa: CASRPRLSLRDSESRFYEQYF

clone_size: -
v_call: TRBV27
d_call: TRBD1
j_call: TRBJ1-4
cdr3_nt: TGTGCCAGCAGTCCGACAGGGTATGGCGAAAAACTGTTTTTT
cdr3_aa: CASSPTGYGEKLFF

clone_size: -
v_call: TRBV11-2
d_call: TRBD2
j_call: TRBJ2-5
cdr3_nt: TGTGCCAGCAGCTTAGTGACTAGCGGGGGTGAGACCCAGTACTTC
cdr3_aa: CASSLVTSGGETQYF

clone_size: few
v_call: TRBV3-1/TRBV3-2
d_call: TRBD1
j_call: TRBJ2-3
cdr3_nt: TGTGCCAGCAGCCAAGAACCCTCAGGGGGAAGGGGCACAGATACGCAGTATTTT
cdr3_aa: CASSQEPSGGRGTDTQYF

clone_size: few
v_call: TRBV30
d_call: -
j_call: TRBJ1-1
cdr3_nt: TGTGCCTGGAGTGTAGGTGGGCTGGAAGCTTTCTTT
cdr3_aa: CAWSVGGLEAFF

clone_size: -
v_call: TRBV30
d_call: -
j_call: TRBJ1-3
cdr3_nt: TGTGCCTGGAGCGACAGATTCAGATTGGGAAACACCATATATTTT
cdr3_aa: CAWSDRFRLGNTIYF

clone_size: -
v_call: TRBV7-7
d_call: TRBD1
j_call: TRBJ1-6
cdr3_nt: TGTGCCAGCAGCTGCCCCGGGACAGGGGTTTCACCCCTCCACTTT
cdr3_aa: CASSCPGTGVSPLHF

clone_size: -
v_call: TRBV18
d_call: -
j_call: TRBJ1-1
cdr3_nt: TGTGCCAGCTCACTCAGACAGGTCGGGGACACTGAAGCTTTCTTT
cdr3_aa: CASSLRQVGDTEAFF

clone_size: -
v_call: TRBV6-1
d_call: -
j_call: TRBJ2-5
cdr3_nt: TGTGCCAGCAGTGAACCGTCCGGTGGGACCCAGTACTTC
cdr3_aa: CASSEPSGGTQYF

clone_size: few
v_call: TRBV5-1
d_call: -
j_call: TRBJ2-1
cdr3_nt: TGCGCCAGCAGCTTGGGAACTGGAGAGTACAATGAGCAGTTCTTC
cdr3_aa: CASSLGTGEYNEQFF

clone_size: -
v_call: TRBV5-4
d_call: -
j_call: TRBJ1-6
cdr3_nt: TGTGCCAGCAGCGATCGCAGGTCTGATTCACCCCTCCACTTT
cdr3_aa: CASSDRRSDSPLHF